The clone carrying this T cell receptor (beta chain) was observed a single time. Its antigen is not identified. Pooling covered second doses at about 4 or about 12 weeks. Germline V gene lookup returns CDR1 WSHSY and CDR2 SAAADI. The length of the CDR3 is 13 residues. The germline V and J ends were trimmed by 6 bases and 0 bases, with 8 bases remaining between them. Some clones are missing from TCRdb's copy, which holds only in-frame ones; the method was immunoSEQ multiplex PCR. The sample includes about 100,000 clones, approximately 93% of them seen just once. The data originate from a study of T cell responses to AZD1222 COVID-19 vaccine. Study-level findings and limits: Reports say nearly half of spike-specific TCRs go after unmutated variant regions. Repertoires were collected only later (after the peak T cell response had occurred). Only 6 or 7 people who got AZD1222 tested seropositive at baseline.

The origin of this receptor is an adult who received the AZD1222 COVID-19 vaccine. V is TRBV10-2 and J is TRBJ1-1; the D is unclear. The sample in question was peripheral blood, obtained 28 days after the second AZD1222 dose. The CDR3 DNA reads TGCGCCAGCAGAGAGACGGTGAACACTGAAGCTTTCTTT. It encodes CASRETVNTEAFF.